This entry lists 27 T cell receptor beta chains sequenced from one sample in a study of glioma-infiltrating T cells after dendritic cell vaccination. The method was immunoSEQ multiplex PCR; TCRdb's version includes in-frame clones alone and lacks a portion of them. Of roughly 80,000 clones in the sample, approximately 90% were seen once. This sample comprised blood, obtained before dendritic cell vaccination. All receptors come from a human donor with glioblastoma.

V gene TRBV7-8 combines with J gene TRBJ1-2; 10 bases are a match to TRBD1. J lost 2 bases, V lost 5 bases, and 11 bases had no gene match. This CDR3 region has 17 residues. Germline lookup yields CDR1 SGHVS and CDR2 FQNEAQ. The CDR3 sequence: CASSLTGTGVRNYGYTF. The CDR3 DNA follows: TGTGCCAGCAGCCTAACCGGGACAGGGGTGAGAAACTATGGCTACACCTTC.

The J gene is TRBJ1-6, the V gene TRBV6-5, with TRBD1 matching over 7 bases. CDR1 MNHEY and CDR2 SVGAGI come from the germline V gene. This CDR3 has 15 amino acids. V lost 2 bases to trimming and J lost 6 bases; unmatched junction nucleotides: 4. CDR3: CASSYAGGSNSPLHF. CDR3 DNA sequence: TGTGCCAGCAGTTACGCAGGGGGAAGTAATTCACCCCTCCACTTT.

The chain combines TRBV6-5 with TRBJ2-7; 7 bases are shared with TRBD2. V dropped 7 bases and J dropped 2; count of bases not matched to a gene: 8. The length of the CDR3 is 14 residues. Germline V gives CDR1 MNHEY, CDR2 SVGAGI. The CDR3 spells CASTPPGGTYEQYF. The CDR3 DNA follows: TGTGCCAGCACCCCCCCGGGAGGCACCTACGAGCAGTACTTC.

A single count supports this clone. The V gene is TRBV6-5, the J gene TRBJ1-1, with a tentative D call TRBD1 (5 bases). The CDR3 sequence is 15 residues long. The V gene lost 5 bases and the J gene lost 1 base, with 14 bases spanning the gap. The V gene's germline CDR1 is MNHEY and CDR2 SVGAGI. CDR3: CASSPRQPPNTEAFF. The CDR3 DNA sequence: TGTGCCAGCAGTCCGAGACAGCCTCCGAACACTGAAGCTTTCTTT.

The genes are TRBV5-1 and TRBJ2-1; 10 nucleotides match TRBD2. This CDR3 is built from 15 residues. CDR1 SGHRS and CDR2 YFSETQ come from the germline V gene. With V trimmed by 4 bases and J by 6 bases, 7 bases remained unmatched. CDR3 nucleotide sequence: TGCGCCAGCAGCGCTCTAGCGGGAGAGGGCAATGAGCAGTTCTTC. It translates to CASSALAGEGNEQFF.

This chain joins TRBV7-3 and TRBJ2-2; TRBD2 matches 8 bases. Germline trimming cut 3 bases from V and 4 bases from J; bases unmatched to any gene: 1. The CDR3 consists of 14 residues. Germline V gene data show CDR1 as SGHTA and CDR2 as FQGTGA. The CDR3 is CASSLSGSTGELFF. The CDR3 DNA sequence: TGTGCCAGCAGCTTGAGCGGGAGCACCGGGGAGCTGTTTTTT.

The CDR3 protein is CASSQSKGGRAGVPRYSNQPQHF. In nucleotides, the CDR3 is TGCGCCAGCAGTCAATCGAAAGGGGGACGGGCTGGTGTTCCGCGGTATAGCAATCAGCCCCAGCATTTT. The chain has TRBV23-1 and TRBJ1-5; maybe TRBD1 (6 bases). TRBV23-1 is an ORF for which the function is uncertain. The CDR3 spans 23 residues. Trimming removed 0 bases at V and 0 bases at J, with 30 bases between.

This chain uses TRBV5-1 with TRBJ1-1; D is uncertain. Trimming cost V 2 bases and J 4 bases, with 9 bases left between them. The CDR3 contains 13 residues. The germline CDR1 and CDR2 sequences are SGHRS and YFSETQ. The CDR3 DNA reads as TGCGCCAGCAGCTTTCACGAGTCCACTGAAGCTTTCTTT. Residues: CASSFHESTEAFF.

Here the CDR3 DNA reads TGTGCCAGCAGTTATTCTGGACTCGGCGAGCAGTACTTC. It yields the protein CASSYSGLGEQYF. The chain has TRBV6-6 and TRBJ2-7; D may be TRBD2 (5 bases). Deletions cut 3 bases from V and 6 bases from J, with 12 bases between. The CDR3 contains 13 residues. Germline V CDR1 and CDR2: MNHNY, SVGAGI (reference sequence).

This rearrangement joins TRBV5-4 to TRBJ1-1; D not resolved. Germline V gene sequence: CDR1 SGHNT, CDR2 YYREEE (reference sequence). The CDR3 spans 14 residues. With 1 base removed from V and 1 base from J, the gap between germline ends came to 8 bases. The CDR3 spells CASSLSSGNTEAFF. Here the CDR3 DNA reads TGTGCCAGCAGCTTGAGTTCAGGGAACACTGAAGCTTTCTTT.

The rearrangement joins TRBV4-1 to TRBJ1-1; 8 nucleotides align to TRBD1. V lost 3 bases and J lost 5; bases outside the gene matches: 8. The CDR3 runs to 15 residues. Per the germline V gene, CDR1 is MGHRA and CDR2 is YSYEKL. The CDR3: CASSQGRQGRTEAFF. CDR3 nucleotide sequence: TGCGCCAGCAGCCAGGGTCGACAGGGGAGGACTGAAGCTTTCTTT.

The chain uses TRBV11-2 and TRBJ2-2, with D perhaps TRBD2 (5 bases). The V and J ends lost 2 bases and 7 bases respectively, with 11 bases between them. The V gene's germline CDR1 is SGHAT and CDR2 FQNNGV. This CDR3 is built from 14 residues. The CDR3 bases are TGTGCCAGCAGCTTACGTACGGGGATCGGGGAGCTGTTTTTT. Encoded protein: CASSLRTGIGELFF.

This clone was counted a single time. The CDR3 DNA reads as TGTGCCAGCAGTGAACGTGGCAGGGGGTCAGATACGCAGTATTTT. The encoded protein is CASSERGRGSDTQYF. The chain is built from TRBV2 and TRBJ2-3; 7 bases are shared with TRBD1. Germline V CDR1 and CDR2: SNHLY, FYNNEI. CDR3 length: 15 residues. V lost 2 bases and J lost 4; bases outside the gene matches: 6. The variable domain in full, with the rest retrieved from reference TRBV2 and TRBJ2-3, is EPEVTQTPSHQVTQMGQEVILRCVPISNHLYFYWYRQILGQKVEFLVSFYNNEISEKSEIFDDQFSVERPDGSNFTLKIRSTKLEDSAMYFCASSERGRGSDTQYFGPGTRLTVL.

The V call is TRBV5-6, the J call TRBJ2-3, with D perhaps matching TRBD2 (7 bases). CDR1 is SGHDT, CDR2 YYEEEE, per germline. V was trimmed by 4 bases and J by 0 bases, leaving 18 bases between them. CDR3 size: 17 residues. As DNA, the CDR3 is TGTGCCAGCAGCGTGGGAGGGGGATCACCTAGCACAGATACGCAGTATTTT. This translates into CASSVGGGSPSTDTQYF. Full variable domain (rest looked up from reference TRBV5-6 and TRBJ2-3): DAGVTQSPTHLIKTRGQQVTLRCSPKSGHDTVSWYQQALGQGPQFIFQYYEEEERQRGNFPDRFSGHQFPNYSSELNVNALLLGDSALYLCASSVGGGSPSTDTQYFGPGTRLTVL.

J is TRBJ1-2 and V is TRBV6-1, with TRBD1 matching over 9 bases. Trimming removed 1 base from V and 2 bases from J; junction bases left unmatched: 2. The V gene's germline CDR1 is MNHNS and CDR2 SASEGT. There are 15 residues in the CDR3. The CDR3 is CASSEEGTGNYGYTF. CDR3 sequence (DNA): TGTGCCAGCAGTGAAGAGGGGACAGGGAACTATGGCTACACCTTC.

The chain couples TRBV5-6 to TRBJ2-1; D is uncertain. The CDR3 runs to 15 residues. V lost 3 bases and J lost 3, with 13 bases in between. CDR1 and CDR2 (germline): SGHDT, YYEEEE. The CDR3 nucleotides read TGTGCCAGCAGCTGGCTTGGCTCGGGCTACAATGAGCAGTTCTTC. It codes for CASSWLGSGYNEQFF.

V gene TRBV19 combines with J gene TRBJ2-5; 14 nucleotides agree with TRBD2. This CDR3 is built from 18 residues. CDR1 and CDR2 from the germline V gene are LNHDA and SQIVND (reference sequence). The J segment lost 0 bases and the V segment lost 4 bases, leaving 7 bases of the junction unmatched. CDR3 residues: CASSKGLAGAKYQETQYF. The CDR3 region has the DNA TGTGCCAGTAGTAAGGGACTAGCGGGGGCCAAGTACCAAGAGACCCAGTACTTC.

V usage is TRBV6-6 and J usage is TRBJ2-7; D perhaps matches TRBD1 (6 bases). Per the germline V gene, CDR1 is MNHNY and CDR2 is SVGAGI (reference sequence). This CDR3 has 14 amino acids. Trimming pared 4 bases from V and 1 base from J, leaving 11 bases between. The DNA of the CDR3 is TGTGCCAGCAGTTCCGTCGGACAGTCCTACGAGCAGTACTTC. Translating gives CASSSVGQSYEQYF.

The chain employs TRBV2 and TRBJ1-2, with D perhaps TRBD1 (5 bases). V was trimmed by 9 bases and J by 2 bases, leaving 10 bases between them. The CDR3 spans 12 residues. The germline V gene encodes CDR1 SNHLY and CDR2 FYNNEI. The CDR3 DNA is TGTGCCAGTGGGGGGGGGAACTATGGCTACACCTTC. This translates into CASGGGNYGYTF.

This chain connects TRBV6-1 to TRBJ1-1; the match to TRBD1 covers 7 bases. V was pared by 2 bases and J by 10 bases, with 7 bases of the junction left unmatched. CDR3 length: 13 amino acids. CDR1 is MNHNS, CDR2 SASEGT, per germline. In DNA, the CDR3 is TGTGCCAGCAGTGAAATGAGGGGGCGTGGAGCTTTCTTT. This sequence encodes CASSEMRGRGAFF.

This chain joins TRBV19 and TRBJ1-1; TRBD1 matches 8 bases. Germline CDR1 LNHDA, CDR2 SQIVND (reference sequence). The CDR3 covers 14 residues. With 5 bases clipped from V and 4 bases from J, the junction kept 6 bases outside the gene matches. CDR3 sequence reads: CASSGNTGGTEAFF. The CDR3 coding sequence is TGTGCCAGTAGTGGGAATACAGGGGGCACTGAAGCTTTCTTT.

The chain links TRBV10-2 to TRBJ2-7; 9 bases align to TRBD2. CDR3 size: 15 residues. V gave up 2 bases and J gave up 6 bases; unmatched junction bases: 8. The germline CDR1 and CDR2 sequences are WSHSY and SAAADI. The CDR3 here is CASSEVSGRYGEQYF. For the CDR3, the DNA is TGCGCCAGCAGTGAGGTTAGCGGGAGATACGGCGAGCAGTACTTC.

The rearrangement uses TRBV27 and TRBJ1-2, with 7 bases matching TRBD1. Germline V lookup: CDR1 MNHEY, CDR2 SMNVEV (reference sequence). The length of the CDR3 is 15 residues. V lost 6 bases, J lost 3 bases, and 10 bases stayed unmatched. The CDR3 loop reads CASSDVGQDYYGYTF. In nucleotides, the CDR3 is TGTGCCAGCAGCGACGTCGGACAGGACTACTATGGCTACACCTTC.

The chain recombines TRBV7-9 with TRBJ2-5, with D tentatively TRBD1 (6 bases). The CDR3 is made up of 14 amino acids. Germline values: CDR1 SEHNR, CDR2 FQNEAQ (reference sequence). V was shortened by 7 bases and J by 4 bases, with 16 bases between the two germline ends. CDR3 in amino acids: CASIRDTGGETQYF. The CDR3 DNA sequence: TGTGCCAGCATAAGGGACACAGGCGGAGAGACCCAGTACTTC.

This chain links TRBV30 with TRBJ1-5; 7 positions agree with TRBD1. CDR1 is GTSNPN, CDR2 SVGIG, per germline (reference sequence). The CDR3 length is 16 residues. V lost 2 bases, J lost 3 bases, and 10 bases stayed unmatched. The CDR3 region has the DNA TGTGCCTGGAGTTACCGGGACAGAAGCTACAATCAGCCCCAGCATTTT. Its translation is CAWSYRDRSYNQPQHF. Full variable domain (outside the CDR3, taken from reference TRBV30 and TRBJ1-5): SQTIHQWPATLVQPVGSPLSLECTVEGTSNPNLYWYRQAAGRGLQLLFYSVGIGQISSEVPQNLSASRPQDRQFILSSKKLLLSDSGFYLCAWSYRDRSYNQPQHFGDGTRLSIL.

The chain couples TRBV15 to TRBJ1-2; D gene ambiguous. This CDR3 has 13 amino acids. Germline loops: CDR1 LNHNV, CDR2 YYDKDF (reference sequence). The ends were cut back, 0 bases at V and 8 bases at J, with 10 bases in the middle. This CDR3 reads CATSRDLSGGYTF. Here the CDR3 DNA reads TGTGCCACCAGCAGAGATCTCTCAGGAGGCTACACCTTC.

V usage is TRBV5-1 and J usage is TRBJ2-7; 11 nucleotides agree with TRBD1. Looked up from germline, CDR1 is SGHRS and CDR2 is YFSETQ. This CDR3 spans 15 amino acids. V was clipped by 4 bases and J by 3 bases; unmatched bases: 6. CDR3 sequence reads: CASSPVGTGGYEQYF. CDR3 coding DNA: TGCGCCAGCAGCCCGGTGGGGACAGGGGGCTACGAGCAGTACTTC.